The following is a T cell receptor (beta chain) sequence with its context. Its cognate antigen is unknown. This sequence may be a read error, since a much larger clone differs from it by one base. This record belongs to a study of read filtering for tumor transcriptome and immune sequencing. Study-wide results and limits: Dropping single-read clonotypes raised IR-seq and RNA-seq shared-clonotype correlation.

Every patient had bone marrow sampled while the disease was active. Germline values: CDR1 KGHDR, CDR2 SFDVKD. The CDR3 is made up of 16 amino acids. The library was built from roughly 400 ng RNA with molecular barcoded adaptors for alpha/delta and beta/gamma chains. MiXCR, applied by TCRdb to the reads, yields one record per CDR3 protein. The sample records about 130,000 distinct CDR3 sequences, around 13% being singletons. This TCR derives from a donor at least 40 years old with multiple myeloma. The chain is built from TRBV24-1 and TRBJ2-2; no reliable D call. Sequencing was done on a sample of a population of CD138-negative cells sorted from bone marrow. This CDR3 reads CATGDPTSSATGELFF. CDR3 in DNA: TGTGCCACCGGTGATCCAACAAGTTCGGCCACCGGGGAGCTGTTTTTT.